In its sample, the clone carrying this T cell receptor beta chain ranks as medium-sized. No antigen is known for it. Using immunoSEQ multiplex PCR, the repertoire was profiled, and TCRdb retains in-frame clones only, with some absent. Of approximately 24,000 clones listed, approximately 80% were seen once; the top ten hold approximately 8.3%. This sample stems from a study of a mutant IDH1 vaccine in newly diagnosed glioma. Time point described: week 11, during vaccination. In every dose of vaccine, 300 ug of mutant IDH1 20-mer peptide was given alongside topical imiquimod. Sequencing used PBMCs, obtained from a glioma patient whose treatment included an IDH1 peptide vaccine. This TCR derives from a woman under 30 with glioma.

Written as DNA, the CDR3 is TGCGCCAGCAGCCAGGACGACAGGGGGTCATACGAGCAGTACTTC. As protein: CASSQDDRGSYEQYF. This chain uses TRBV4-3 with TRBJ2-7; 9 bases are shared with TRBD1. Trimming cost V 3 bases and J 4 bases; bases outside gene matches: 7. Germline V gene lookup returns CDR1 LGHNA and CDR2 YSLEER. The CDR3 runs 15 residues.